The source of this TCR beta chain is a study of T cell repertoires in cytomegalovirus infection. This clonotype occurred a few times. Its antigen is currently unknown. General study findings and limits: In two of eight donors, the top clonotype was HLA-C-restricted CMV-specific.

TCRdb called the reads again in MiXCR, with one record for every CDR3 protein. The data show over 200,000 distinct CDR3 sequences, roughly 13% seen once. The sample comprised PBMCs. The TCR sequence derives from a human donor in good health (CMV status not recorded). Some clones in this sample may be carry-over from other donors' samples.

CDR3 bases: TGCGCCAGCAGGGAAGGACAAATCTCTGGAAACACCATATATTTT. Encoded protein: CASREGQISGNTIYF. The rearrangement joins TRBV5-1 to TRBJ1-3; D is possibly TRBD1 (5 bases). Per the germline V gene, CDR1 is SGHRS and CDR2 is YFSETQ. The V gene lost 5 bases and the J gene lost 0 bases, with 12 bases spanning the gap. This CDR3 is 15 amino acids long. The full variable domain, with the rest looked up from reference TRBV5-1 and TRBJ1-3, is KAGVTQTPRYLIKTRGQQVTLSCSPISGHRSVSWYQQTPGQGLQFLFEYFSETQRNKGNFPGRFSGRQFSNSRSEMNVSTLELGDSALYLCASREGQISGNTIYFGEGSWLTVV.